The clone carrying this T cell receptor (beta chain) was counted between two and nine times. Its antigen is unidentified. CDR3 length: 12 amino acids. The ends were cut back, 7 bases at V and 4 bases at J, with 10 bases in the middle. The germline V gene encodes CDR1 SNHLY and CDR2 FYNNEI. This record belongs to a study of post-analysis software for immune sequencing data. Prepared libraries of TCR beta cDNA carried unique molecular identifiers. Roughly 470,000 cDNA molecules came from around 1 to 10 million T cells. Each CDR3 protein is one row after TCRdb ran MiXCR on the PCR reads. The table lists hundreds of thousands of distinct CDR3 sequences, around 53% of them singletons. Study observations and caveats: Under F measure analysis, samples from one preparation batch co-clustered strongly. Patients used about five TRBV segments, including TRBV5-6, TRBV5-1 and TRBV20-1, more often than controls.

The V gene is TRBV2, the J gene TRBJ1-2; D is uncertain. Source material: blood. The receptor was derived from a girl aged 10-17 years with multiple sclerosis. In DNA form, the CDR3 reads TGTGCCAGCATCCGGGATCGCTATGGCTACACCTTC. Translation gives CASIRDRYGYTF.